Shown below are 11 T cell receptor beta chains from a single sample sequenced in a study of OX40 agonist ivuxolimab in advanced cancers. Data came from immunoSEQ multiplex PCR; TCRdb stores just in-frame clones and leaves some out. The sample holds 83,000 or so clones, 70% to 90% seen once. Material: CD4+ or CD8+ T cells sorted from blood, obtained in a trial of the OX40 agonist ivuxolimab. Every receptor here comes from an adult with an advanced solid tumor such as melanoma, head and neck, liver or kidney cancer.

A word on this clone: The sample contains more than one DNA sequence encoding this CDR3. This chain links TRBV5-1 with TRBJ1-6; weak D call: TRBD1 (5 bases). Trimming left V 1 base short and J 7 bases short, with 12 bases between. Looked up from germline, CDR1 is SGHRS and CDR2 is YFSETQ. The CDR3 runs to 15 residues. The CDR3 loop reads CASSLNGGGNSPLHF. CDR3 DNA sequence: TGCGCCAGCAGCTTGAATGGGGGAGGAAATTCACCCCTCCACTTT.

This clone was observed a single time. The chain is built from TRBV4-2 and TRBJ2-7; D uncertain. CDR1 is LGHNA, CDR2 YNFKEQ, per germline. The V end lost 0 bases, the J end lost 4 bases, and 7 bases lay between the germline ends. The CDR3 runs 13 residues. The CDR3 protein is CASSQDRQYEQYF. The CDR3 nucleotides read TGTGCCAGCAGCCAAGATAGGCAGTACGAGCAGTACTTC.

This chain joins TRBV11-1 and TRBJ2-2; TRBD2 aligns across 9 bases. The CDR3 contains 17 residues. The V segment lost 2 bases and the J segment 0 bases; nucleotides outside the gene matches: 4. Per the germline V gene, CDR1 is SGHAT and CDR2 is FQDESV (reference sequence). CDR3 region: CASSLRLAGSNTGELFF. CDR3 coding DNA: TGTGCCAGCAGCTTAAGGCTAGCGGGATCGAACACCGGGGAGCTGTTTTTT.

The chain carries TRBV29-1 and TRBJ1-1; 7 nucleotides align to TRBD1. The germline V gene encodes CDR1 SQVTM and CDR2 ANQGSEA. This CDR3 comprises 13 residues. J gave up 1 base and V 6 bases, and 5 bases lay outside the gene matches. DNA for the CDR3: TGCAGCGTAGACAGGGCAGGGAACACTGAAGCTTTCTTT. This gives the protein CSVDRAGNTEAFF.

J is TRBJ2-1 and V is TRBV29-1, with 9 nucleotides matching TRBD2. V lost 4 bases and J lost 9; bases outside the gene matches: 7. CDR1 and CDR2 (germline): SQVTM, ANQGSEA. CDR3 size: 13 residues. For the CDR3, the DNA is TGCAGCGTTGGGTCTAGCGGGAATTTTGAGCAGTTCTTC. Protein product: CSVGSSGNFEQFF.

The chain recombines TRBV7-6 with TRBJ2-2, with a tentative D call TRBD2 (5 bases). Trimming pared 2 bases from V and 5 bases from J, leaving 12 bases between. The CDR3 totals 15 residues. CDR1 is SGHVS, CDR2 FNYEAQ, per germline. CDR3 in amino acids: CASSLNRRGTGELFF. In DNA form, the CDR3 reads TGTGCCAGCAGCTTAAATAGACGGGGTACCGGGGAGCTGTTTTTT.

CDR3 amino acids: CASSRPAGSSNQPQHF. CDR3 coding DNA: TGTGCCAGCAGCCGACCGGCCGGTTCTAGCAATCAGCCCCAGCATTTT. The J gene is TRBJ1-5, the V gene TRBV7-7, with D hard to call. The CDR3 sequence is 16 residues long. Germline CDR1 is SSHAT and CDR2 is FNYEAQ (reference sequence). V was cut by 5 bases and J by 0 bases, with 14 bases left in between.

J is TRBJ2-2 and V is TRBV7-9, with D hard to call. CDR1 is SEHNR, CDR2 FQNEAQ, per germline (reference sequence). CDR3 length equals 14 residues. V was pared by 0 bases and J by 0 bases, with 2 bases between. This CDR3 reads CASSLAANTGELFF. CDR3 DNA sequence: TGTGCCAGCAGCTTAGCAGCGAACACCGGGGAGCTGTTTTTT.

The CDR3, as DNA: TGTGCCAGTTCCTCGTTGGGAAAACTGTTTTTT. This translates into CASSSLGKLFF. This chain links TRBV19 with TRBJ1-4; D unclear. Looked up from germline, CDR1 is LNHDA and CDR2 is SQIVND (reference sequence). The CDR3 runs 11 residues. With 8 bases removed from V and 10 bases from J, the gap between germline ends came to 11 bases.

This chain links TRBV30 with TRBJ1-3, with 7 bases matching TRBD1. Germline V gene data show CDR1 as GTSNPN and CDR2 as SVGIG (reference sequence). With 4 bases clipped from V and 4 bases from J, the junction kept 10 bases outside the gene matches. The CDR3 extends over 15 amino acids. In DNA, the CDR3 is TGTGCCTGGATGGGTCAAGGGGGCCGGGGAAACACCATATATTTT. It yields the protein CAWMGQGGRGNTIYF.

The chain has TRBV12-2 and TRBJ1-2. TRBV12-2 is reported as a pseudogene. This CDR3 is built from 13 residues. The DNA of the CDR3 is TGTGCAAGTCGATCACACGGGACCTATGGCTACACCTTC. It codes for CASRSHGTYGYTF.